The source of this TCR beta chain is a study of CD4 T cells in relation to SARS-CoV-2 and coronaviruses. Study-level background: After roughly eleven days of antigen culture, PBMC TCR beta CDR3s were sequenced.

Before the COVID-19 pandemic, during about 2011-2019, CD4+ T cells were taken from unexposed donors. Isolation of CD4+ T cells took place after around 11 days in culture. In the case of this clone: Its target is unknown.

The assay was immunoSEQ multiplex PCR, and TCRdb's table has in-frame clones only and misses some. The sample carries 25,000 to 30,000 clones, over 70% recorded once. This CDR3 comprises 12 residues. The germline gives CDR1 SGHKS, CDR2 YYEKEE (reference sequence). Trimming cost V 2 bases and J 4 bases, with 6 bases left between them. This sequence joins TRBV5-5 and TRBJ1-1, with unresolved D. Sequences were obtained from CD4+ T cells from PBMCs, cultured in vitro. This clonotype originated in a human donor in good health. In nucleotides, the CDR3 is TGTGCCAGCAGCTTCGGGGTCACTGAAGCTTTCTTT. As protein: CASSFGVTEAFF.